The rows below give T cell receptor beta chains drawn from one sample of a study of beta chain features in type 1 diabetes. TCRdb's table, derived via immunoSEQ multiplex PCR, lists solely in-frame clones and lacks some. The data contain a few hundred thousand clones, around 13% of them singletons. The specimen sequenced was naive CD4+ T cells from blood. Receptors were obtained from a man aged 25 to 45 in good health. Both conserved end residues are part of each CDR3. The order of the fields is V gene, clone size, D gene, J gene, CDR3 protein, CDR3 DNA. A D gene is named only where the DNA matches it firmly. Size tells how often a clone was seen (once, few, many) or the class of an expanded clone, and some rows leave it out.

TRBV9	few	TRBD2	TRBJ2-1	CASSVTSGAVYEQFF	TGTGCCAGCAGCGTGACTAGCGGGGCGGTGTATGAGCAGTTCTTC
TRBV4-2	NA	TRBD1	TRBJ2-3	CASSPQWWRSGQGNTDTQYF	TGTGCCAGCAGCCCGCAGTGGTGGCGAAGTGGACAGGGGAACACAGATACGCAGTATTTT
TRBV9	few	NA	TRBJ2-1	CASSLTDTYNEQFF	TGTGCCAGCAGCCTGACAGACACCTACAATGAGCAGTTCTTC
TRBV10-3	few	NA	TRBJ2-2	CAINGDANTGELFF	TGTGCCATCAACGGAGACGCGAACACCGGGGAGCTGTTTTTT
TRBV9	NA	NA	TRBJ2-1	CASSPGQRSYNEQFF	TGTGCCAGCAGCCCTGGACAGCGCTCCTACAATGAGCAGTTCTTC
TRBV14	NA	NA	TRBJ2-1	CASSQEWVDEQFF	TGTGCCAGCAGCCAAGAGTGGGTGGATGAGCAGTTCTTC
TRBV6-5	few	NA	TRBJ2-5	CASRRQAQETQYF	TGTGCCAGCAGGAGACAGGCCCAAGAGACCCAGTACTTC
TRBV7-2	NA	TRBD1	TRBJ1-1	CASLRDRGSEAFF	TGTGCCAGCCTCCGGGACAGAGGATCTGAAGCTTTCTTT
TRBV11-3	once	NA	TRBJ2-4	CASSPRPLLAKNIQYF	TGTGCCAGCAGCCCGCGGCCCCTGTTAGCCAAAAACATTCAGTACTTC
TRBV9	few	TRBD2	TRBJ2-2	CASSVGTTHTGELFF	TGTGCCAGCAGCGTGGGGACTACCCACACCGGGGAGCTGTTTTTT
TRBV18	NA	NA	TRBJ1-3	CASSETGRYGNTIYF	TGTGCCAGCTCCGAAACAGGGAGGTATGGAAACACCATATATTTT
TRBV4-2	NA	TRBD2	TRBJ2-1	CASSQLAGEVGNEQFF	TGTGCCAGCAGCCAACTAGCGGGAGAGGTGGGCAATGAGCAGTTCTTC
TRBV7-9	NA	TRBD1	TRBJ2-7	CASSPGTGGDEQYF	TGTGCCAGCAGCCCAGGGACAGGGGGAGACGAGCAGTACTTC
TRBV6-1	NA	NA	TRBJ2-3	CASSTSSDYTDTQYF	TGTGCCAGCAGTACGTCCAGCGACTACACAGATACGCAGTATTTT
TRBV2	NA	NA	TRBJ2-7	CADRPGESHEQYF	TGTGCCGACCGGCCAGGGGAGTCGCACGAGCAGTACTTC
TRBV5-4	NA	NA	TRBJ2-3	CASSLVRDTDTQYF	TGTGCCAGCAGCTTGGTCAGGGACACAGATACGCAGTATTTT
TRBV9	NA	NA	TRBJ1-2	CASSVGSNYGYTF	TGTGCCAGCAGCGTAGGCAGTAACTATGGCTACACCTTC
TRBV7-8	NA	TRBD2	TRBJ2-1	CASSLVTRGGGEQFF	TGTGCCAGCAGCTTAGTGACGCGGGGGGGAGGCGAGCAGTTCTTC
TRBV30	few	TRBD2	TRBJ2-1	CAWSPLAGTYNEQFF	TGTGCCTGGAGTCCACTAGCGGGAACCTACAATGAGCAGTTCTTC
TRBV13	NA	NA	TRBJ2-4	CASSAKTGLSKNIQYF	TGTGCCAGCAGCGCTAAAACAGGATTGTCCAAAAACATTCAGTACTTC
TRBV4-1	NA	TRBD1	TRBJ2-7	CASSQKWDRVEYEQYF	TGCGCCAGCAGCCAAAAGTGGGACAGGGTGGAGTACGAGCAGTACTTC
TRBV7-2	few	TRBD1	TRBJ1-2	CASSARTGAIYGYTF	TGTGCCAGCAGCGCCCGGACAGGGGCTATCTACGGCTACACCTTC
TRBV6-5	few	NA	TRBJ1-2	CASSSVRFSNYGYTF	TGTGCCAGCAGTTCGGTCCGGTTTTCTAACTATGGCTACACCTTC
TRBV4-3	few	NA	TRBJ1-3	CASSQDIGPNTIYF	TGCGCCAGCAGCCAAGACATAGGACCAAACACCATATATTTT
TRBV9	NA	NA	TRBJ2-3	CASSVIGSDTQYF	TGTGCCAGCAGCGTGATTGGATCAGATACGCAGTATTTT
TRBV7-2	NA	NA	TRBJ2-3	CVRSFYSTDTQYF	TGTGTGCGCAGCTTCTACTCCACAGATACGCAGTATTTT
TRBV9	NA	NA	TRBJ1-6	CARTTTASGSPLHF	TGTGCCAGAACTACGACCGCTTCGGGTTCACCCCTCCACTTT
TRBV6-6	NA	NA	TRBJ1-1	CASSYFGRAEAFF	TGTGCCAGCAGTTACTTCGGTCGGGCTGAAGCTTTCTTT
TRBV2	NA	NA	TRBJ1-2	CASSEEGHNYGYTF	TGTGCCAGCAGTGAAGAAGGGCACAACTATGGCTACACCTTC
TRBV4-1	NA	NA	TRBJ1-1	CASSQGSGWYTEAFF	TGCGCCAGCAGCCAAGGCAGCGGGTGGTACACTGAAGCTTTCTTT
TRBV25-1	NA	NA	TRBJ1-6	CASSDFLSPLHF	TGTGCCAGCAGTGACTTTTTATCACCCCTCCACTTT
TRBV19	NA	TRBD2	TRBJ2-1	CASSLPGLAGIYNEQFF	TGTGCCAGTAGTCTCCCCGGCCTAGCGGGGATATACAATGAGCAGTTCTTC
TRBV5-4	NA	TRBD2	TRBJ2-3	CASSLGTSGTRSRADTQYF	TGTGCCAGCAGCTTGGGGACTAGCGGGACCCGATCTCGGGCAGATACGCAGTATTTT
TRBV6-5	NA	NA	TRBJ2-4	CASKRAKNIQYF	TGTGCCAGCAAAAGGGCCAAAAACATTCAGTACTTC
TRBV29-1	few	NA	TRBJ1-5	CSVGSGNQPQHF	TGCAGCGTTGGATCCGGTAATCAGCCCCAGCATTTT
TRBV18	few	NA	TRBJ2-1	CASSPPGFSSYNEQFF	TGTGCCAGCTCACCACCGGGATTTAGCTCCTACAATGAGCAGTTCTTC
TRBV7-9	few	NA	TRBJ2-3	CASSLDRLVQYF	TGTGCCAGCAGCTTAGACCGACTGGTGCAGTATTTT
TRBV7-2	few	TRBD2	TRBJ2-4	CASSLAPLAGAGIQYF	TGTGCCAGCAGCTTAGCCCCCCTAGCGGGTGCGGGCATTCAGTACTTC
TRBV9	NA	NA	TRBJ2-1	CASSIHPGESYNEQFF	TGTGCCAGCAGCATCCATCCGGGGGAATCCTACAATGAGCAGTTCTTC
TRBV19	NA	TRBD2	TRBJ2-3	CASNIGLGTDTQYF	TGTGCCAGTAATATCGGACTAGGCACAGATACGCAGTATTTT